The next 28 T cell receptor beta chains were all read from a single sample in a study of T-cell reconstitution after alpha-beta-depleted transplantation in children. Preparation of the TCRbeta library used unique molecular identifiers. MiXCR, run by TCRdb on the PCR reads, gives a single entry per CDR3 protein. This sample carries about 240,000 distinct CDR3 sequences, 9.5% to 15% of them seen once, and the ten largest clones take roughly 2.6%. Here the sequenced sample was PBMCs from the stem cell graft donor, taken from the stem cell graft. These receptors originate from a human donor who donated a stem cell graft to a child with acute lymphoblastic leukemia.

This clonotype was picked up many times. This chain connects TRBV20-1 to TRBJ1-1, with D uncertain. Germline lookup yields CDR1 DFQATT and CDR2 SNEGSKA (reference sequence). Between the trimmed V and J ends, which lost 6 bases and 3 bases, there was a span of 5 bases. The CDR3 loop spans 10 amino acids. The CDR3 region has the DNA TGCAGTGCCATGGACACTGAAGCTTTCTTT. Translated: CSAMDTEAFF.

This clonotype occurred many times. The chain has TRBV12-3 or TRBV12-4 and TRBJ2-2, with 8 nucleotides matching TRBD1. J lost 5 bases, V lost 7 bases, and 9 bases had no gene match. The CDR3 runs to 15 residues. The CDR3 sequence is CASIIQGGWTGELFF. The CDR3 nucleotides are TGTGCCAGCATCATACAGGGGGGCTGGACCGGGGAGCTGTTTTTT.

In its sample, this clonotype was seen a few times. The chain couples TRBV24-1 to TRBJ1-3; the D is unclear. CDR3 length equals 14 residues. V was shortened by 5 bases and J by 2 bases, with 9 bases between the two germline ends. From germline, CDR1 is KGHDR and CDR2 SFDVKD. The CDR3 protein is CATSGVRTGNTIYF. The CDR3 DNA follows: TGTGCCACCAGTGGGGTCAGGACTGGAAACACCATATATTTT.

This clonotype came up many times. This chain uses TRBV7-3 with TRBJ1-1, with D uncertain. There are 14 residues in the CDR3. The V end lost 4 bases, the J end lost 1 base, and 10 bases lay between the germline ends. Germline-derived CDR1 and CDR2 are SGHTA and FQGTGA. The CDR3 DNA is TGTGCCAGCAGCTCTATAGCACAGAACACTGAAGCTTTCTTT. Translated, it gives CASSSIAQNTEAFF.

The V and J genes are TRBV4-2 and TRBJ2-3; a possible D gene is TRBD1 (5 bases). The CDR3 length is 19 residues. Per the germline V gene, CDR1 is LGHNA and CDR2 is YNFKEQ. V dropped 4 bases and J dropped 6 bases, with 29 bases sitting between them. In DNA, the CDR3 is TGTGCCAGCAGCCCCGAAACCCGCCAGGGCGTTACTTTTGTGGATACGCAGTATTTT. Its translation: CASSPETRQGVTFVDTQYF.

Points on this clonotype: Possible read error: a much larger clone is one base away. The chain has TRBV7-2 and TRBJ1-5; 8 bases are shared with TRBD1. CDR3 size: 15 residues. Looked up from germline, CDR1 is SGHTA and CDR2 is FQGNSA. The CDR3 loop is CASGLRTGPNQPQHF. CDR3 bases: TGTGCCAGCGGCTTACGGACAGGGCCCAATCAGCCCCAGCATTTT.

This clonotype was detected ten times or more. The V and J genes are TRBV10-3 and TRBJ2-3; D uncertain. There are 13 residues in the CDR3. Trimming removed 2 bases at V and 0 bases at J, with 3 bases between. CDR1 is ENHRY and CDR2 is SYGVKD in the germline V gene. Here the CDR3 DNA reads TGTGCCATCAGTGAGAAGAGCACAGATACGCAGTATTTT. Its translation: CAISEKSTDTQYF.

This clonotype was detected many times. The chain is built from TRBV12-3 or TRBV12-4 and TRBJ2-7, with D tentatively TRBD2 (6 bases). CDR3 length equals 13 residues. V was clipped by 7 bases and J by 5 bases, with 15 bases between them. DNA of the CDR3: TGTGCCAGCACCGGACTCGGAGGGAACGAGCAGTACTTC. Its translation is CASTGLGGNEQYF.

This clonotype showed up many times. The chain employs TRBV5-1 and TRBJ2-2; D is unresolved. The CDR3 runs 11 residues. Germline V gene lookup returns CDR1 SGHRS and CDR2 YFSETQ. Trimming cost V 6 bases and J 7 bases, with 7 bases left between them. CDR3 in DNA: TGCGCCAGCACAGAGATCGGGGAGCTGTTTTTT. Its translation: CASTEIGELFF.

In this sample, this clonotype turned up many times. The J gene is TRBJ1-1, the V gene TRBV25-1, with 8 bases lining up with TRBD1. The V and J ends lost 6 bases and 7 bases, in that order; junction bases with no gene match: 7. The V gene's germline CDR1 is MGHDK and CDR2 SYGVNS. CDR3 length: 13 residues. The CDR3 protein is CASSTRTGFEAFF. Here the CDR3 DNA reads TGTGCCAGCAGCACCAGGACAGGGTTTGAAGCTTTCTTT.

As to this clonotype: Since a much larger clone is just one base distant, this may be a read error. The chain joins TRBV4-3 to TRBJ1-1; tentative D call: TRBD1 (5 bases). Germline V gene sequence: CDR1 LGHNA, CDR2 YSLEER. The CDR3 is 15 residues long. The CDR3 DNA reads TGCGCCAGCAAAAGGGTAGCGGGTACGGACACTGGAGCTTTCTTT. It translates to CASKRVAGTDTGAFF.

This clonotype was seen repeatedly, ten times or more. The J gene is TRBJ2-3, the V gene TRBV28, with D hard to call. V dropped 7 bases and J dropped 6 bases, with 14 bases sitting between them. The V gene's germline CDR1 is MDHEN and CDR2 SYDVKM. CDR3 size: 13 residues. CDR3 in DNA: TGTGCCAGCACCCGCCTTTCCCGTGATACGCAGTATTTT. The encoded protein is CASTRLSRDTQYF.

This clonotype was counted many times. This sequence joins TRBV15 and TRBJ2-5; D is ambiguous. This CDR3 has 12 amino acids. Germline lookup yields CDR1 LNHNV and CDR2 YYDKDF (reference sequence). V dropped 0 bases and J dropped 5 bases, with 4 bases sitting between them. CDR3: CATSRDIETQYF. The CDR3 DNA follows: TGTGCCACCAGCAGAGATATCGAGACCCAGTACTTC.

This clonotype was seen more than once but under ten times. The V gene is TRBV6-5, the J gene TRBJ2-7; tentatively, D is TRBD1 or TRBD2 (6 bases each). The CDR3 runs 15 residues. The V gene lost 6 bases and the J gene lost 5 bases, with 20 bases spanning the gap. Germline V gene lookup returns CDR1 MNHEY and CDR2 SVGAGI. The CDR3: CASSYLTGGLHEQYF. CDR3 in DNA: TGTGCCAGCAGCTACCTAACCGGGGGCCTGCACGAGCAGTACTTC.

This clonotype was seen repeatedly, ten times or more. CDR3 nucleotides: TGTGCCAGCAGCCAAGAGGAAGCGGGACAGGGGAACGAGCAGTACTTC. Its translation: CASSQEEAGQGNEQYF. This sequence joins TRBV3-1 and TRBJ2-7, with TRBD1 matching over 10 bases. Germline V gene data show CDR1 as LGHDT and CDR2 as YNNKEL (reference sequence). CDR3 length equals 16 residues. Trimming took 0 bases from V and 5 from J; bases not matched to a gene: 7.

DNA for the CDR3: TGTGCCAGCAGTGGGGGACAGGGACTCCGCTACGAGCAGTACTTC. Translation gives CASSGGQGLRYEQYF. V and J are TRBV28 and TRBJ2-7; TRBD1 matches 9 bases. Germline V CDR1 and CDR2: MDHEN, SYDVKM. V lost 5 bases and J lost 3; bases outside the gene matches: 8. This CDR3 spans 15 amino acids.

Many counts were recorded for this clonotype. The chain recombines TRBV5-6 with TRBJ2-7, with 8 bases that match TRBD1. CDR3 length: 16 amino acids. V lost 0 bases and J lost 0; bases outside the gene matches: 5. In germline, CDR1 is SGHDT, CDR2 YYEEEE. CDR3 DNA sequence: TGTGCCAGCAGCTTGGAGGATACAGGGGGCTCCTACGAGCAGTACTTC. Its translation: CASSLEDTGGSYEQYF.

The table lists this clonotype with many counts. The rearrangement uses TRBV20-1 and TRBJ1-4, with a tentative D call TRBD1 (5 bases). V was pared by 3 bases and J by 7 bases, with 18 bases between. The CDR3 covers 15 residues. The germline V gene has CDR1 DFQATT and CDR2 SNEGSKA (reference sequence). CDR3 region: CSARGRSVGGEKLFF. For the CDR3, the DNA is TGCAGTGCTAGGGGACGGTCTGTGGGGGGTGAAAAACTGTTTTTT.

This clonotype has a count of ten or more. The J gene is TRBJ1-2, the V gene TRBV7-9, with D possibly TRBD1 on 5 matching bases. This CDR3 is built from 14 residues. The germline V gene encodes CDR1 SEHNR and CDR2 FQNEAQ (reference sequence). Trimming stripped 4 bases from V and 6 bases from J, with 15 bases between. CDR3 residues: CASSWAGTEDGYTF. CDR3 nucleotides: TGTGCCAGCAGCTGGGCCGGGACGGAAGATGGCTACACCTTC.

This clonotype was counted between two and nine times. This chain uses TRBV10-3 with TRBJ2-7; 15 nucleotides align to TRBD2. This CDR3 has 14 residues. Germline CDR1 and CDR2: ENHRY and SYGVKD. V was clipped by 3 bases and J by 9 bases; unmatched bases: 3. The CDR3 DNA reads TGTGCCATCAGTGATGGGACTAGCGGGAGGCGGCAGTACTTC. It translates to CAISDGTSGRRQYF.

The chain employs TRBV7-9 and TRBJ2-7; the match to TRBD1 covers 10 bases. The length of the CDR3 is 16 residues. V lost 3 bases, J lost 3 bases, and 8 bases stayed unmatched. Looked up from germline, CDR1 is SEHNR and CDR2 is FQNEAQ (reference sequence). This CDR3 reads CASSFLGGTGVYEQYF. The CDR3 DNA reads TGTGCCAGCAGCTTCTTGGGAGGGACAGGGGTCTACGAGCAGTACTTC.

This clonotype was detected many times. V is TRBV20-1 and J is TRBJ2-2, with 9 bases identical to TRBD2. CDR3 size: 16 residues. Germline V gene data show CDR1 as DFQATT and CDR2 as SNEGSKA (reference sequence). Trimming cost V 3 bases and J 5 bases; bases outside gene matches: 10. The CDR3 DNA follows: TGCAGTGCTAGGTCCGGCGGGAGGGCCTTAACCGGGGAGCTGTTTTTT. Its protein product is CSARSGGRALTGELFF.

This clonotype was seen at least ten times. The V and J genes are TRBV20-1 and TRBJ1-5, with TRBD1 as a possible D gene (6 bases). Germline CDR1 is DFQATT and CDR2 is SNEGSKA (reference sequence). Trimming took 0 bases from V and 5 from J, leaving 11 bases between them. The CDR3 loop spans 14 amino acids. This chain's CDR3 is CSARDRPGDQPQHF. The CDR3 bases are TGCAGTGCTAGAGATCGGCCAGGGGATCAGCCCCAGCATTTT.

V and J are TRBV9 and TRBJ1-1; D is undetermined. This CDR3 is built from 13 residues. The germline V and J ends were trimmed by 0 bases and 5 bases, with 8 bases remaining between them. Germline lookup yields CDR1 SGDLS and CDR2 YYNGEE. CDR3 in amino acids: CASSVGLVTEAFF. The CDR3, as DNA: TGTGCCAGCAGCGTAGGACTGGTAACTGAAGCTTTCTTT.

Many counts were recorded for this clonotype. The chain joins TRBV11-2 to TRBJ1-1; TRBD1 is a possible D gene (5 bases). The CDR3 length is 12 residues. Trimming stripped 6 bases from V and 4 bases from J, with 9 bases between. The germline V gene has CDR1 SGHAT and CDR2 FQNNGV. The CDR3 DNA sequence: TGTGCCAGCAGAGACCAGGGCACTGAAGCTTTCTTT. Its protein product is CASRDQGTEAFF. The variable domain in full, with the rest retrieved from reference TRBV11-2 and TRBJ1-1, is EAGVAQSPRYKIIEKRQSVAFWCNPISGHATLYWYQQILGQGPKLLIQFQNNGVVDDSQLPKDRFSAERLKGVDSTLKIQPAKLEDSAVYLCASRDQGTEAFFGQGTRLTVV.

At least ten counts were recorded for this clonotype. This sequence joins TRBV7-9 and TRBJ1-3, with no clear D. V lost 0 bases to trimming and J lost 4 bases, with 10 bases between them. Per germline, CDR1 SEHNR and CDR2 FQNEAQ (reference sequence). The CDR3 extends over 15 amino acids. CDR3 DNA: TGTGCCAGCAGCTTAGCGAAGGTTATGGGAAACACCATATATTTT. Its translation is CASSLAKVMGNTIYF.

This clonotype was counted at least ten times. This sequence joins TRBV6-5 and TRBJ1-1, with 7 bases that match TRBD1. This CDR3 spans 15 amino acids. Trimming cost V 6 bases and J 0 bases; bases outside gene matches: 7. Germline V CDR1 and CDR2: MNHEY, SVGAGI. The CDR3 DNA follows: TGTGCCAGCAGATATGAGGGGGCGGTGAACACTGAAGCTTTCTTT. It is translated as CASRYEGAVNTEAFF.

Ten or more counts support this clonotype. The chain carries TRBV7-2 and TRBJ2-2, with D perhaps matching TRBD2 (5 bases). CDR1 and CDR2 from the germline V gene are SGHTA and FQGNSA. The CDR3 is 14 residues long. With 9 bases removed from V and 1 base from J, the gap between germline ends came to 12 bases. The CDR3 nucleotides read TGTGCCAGTAGACGGGGAGTGAACACCGGGGAGCTGTTTTTT. The encoded protein is CASRRGVNTGELFF. The variable domain in full, with the rest retrieved from reference TRBV7-2 and TRBJ2-2, is GAGVSQSPSNKVTEKGKDVELRCDPISGHTALYWYRQSLGQGLEFLIYFQGNSAPDKSGLPSDRFSAERTGGSVSTLTIQRTQQEDSAVYLCASRRGVNTGELFFGEGSRLTVL.